Presented here are 5 T cell receptor beta chains from one specimen sequenced in a study of T cells in localized non-small cell lung cancer. The repertoire was sequenced with immunoSEQ multiplex PCR; TCRdb's copy has only in-frame clones and lacks some. The sample shows fewer than 100,000 clones, 70% to 90% of them seen only once. The sample was peripheral blood, taken before any cancer treatment. These receptors were collected from a female donor aged 60 or older with stage I lung adenocarcinoma.

The CDR3 region has the DNA TGTGCAAGACAGGACCGGTACACAGATACGCAGTATTTT. This sequence encodes CARQDRYTDTQYF. The rearrangement links TRBV9 to TRBJ2-3, with a tentative D call TRBD1 (6 bases). CDR1 and CDR2 (germline): SGDLS, YYNGEE. The CDR3 runs to 13 residues.

The chain recombines TRBV7-9 with TRBJ2-1; 7 bases line up with TRBD1. This CDR3 contains 15 residues. The J segment lost 1 base and the V segment lost 5 bases, leaving 5 bases of the junction unmatched. Per germline, CDR1 SEHNR and CDR2 FQNEAQ (reference sequence). The CDR3 DNA is TGTGCCAGCAGCCTTCGACAGGGATCCTACAATGAGCAGTTCTTC. Translating gives CASSLRQGSYNEQFF.

This sequence joins TRBV5-1 and TRBJ1-6; maybe TRBD1 (6 bases). The V end lost 5 bases, the J end lost 9 bases, and 18 bases lay between the germline ends. CDR3 length: 15 residues. Germline CDR1 reads SGHRS; CDR2 reads YFSETQ. The CDR3 reads CASSPKGGDGSPLHF. The CDR3 nucleotides are TGCGCCAGCAGTCCCAAAGGGGGAGACGGTTCACCCCTCCACTTT.

This clone showed up just once. The chain uses TRBV7-9 and TRBJ1-2, with D possibly being TRBD1 (5 bases). This CDR3 has 14 amino acids. Germline V gene lookup returns CDR1 SEHNR and CDR2 FQNEAQ (reference sequence). V lost 5 bases and J 8 bases, leaving 18 bases between the germline ends. The CDR3 DNA reads as TGTGCCAGCAGCCATTCAGACGGGGGTGGCGGCTACACCTTC. This gives the protein CASSHSDGGGGYTF.

J is TRBJ1-1 and V is TRBV19; D is undetermined. Trimming shortened V by 4 bases and J by 3 bases, and 9 bases separated the two germline ends. Germline assignment: CDR1 LNHDA and CDR2 SQIVND (reference sequence). There are 13 residues in the CDR3. The CDR3 coding sequence is TGTGCCAGTAGTACAGGACGGCACACTGAAGCTTTCTTT. Protein: CASSTGRHTEAFF.